The 28 T cell receptor beta chains in this list originate from one sample, sequenced in a study of beta chain features in type 1 diabetes. Regarding the study as a whole: Moderately but significantly shorter TCRB CDR3s were found in Type 1 diabetes patients in all four CD4+ subsets.

Expressed TCRB transcripts were sequenced, since all the RNA that had been isolated was reverse transcribed. Sequenced by immunoSEQ multiplex PCR; TCRdb stores in-frame clones only, minus some. Found here are over 600,000 clones, about an eighth of them singletons; the top ten hold around 0.12%. These receptors have no identified antigens. Material for sequencing was naive CD4+ T cells from blood. These receptors were collected from a man younger than 40 with type 1 diabetes.

This chain joins TRBV7-2 and TRBJ1-2, with D uncertain. Germline V gene lookup returns CDR1 SGHTA and CDR2 FQGNSA. V gave up 2 bases and J gave up 3 bases, with 7 bases separating them. The CDR3 is 13 residues long. This CDR3 reads CASSLSGYYGYTF. The CDR3, as DNA: TGTGCCAGCAGCTTAAGTGGTTACTATGGCTACACCTTC.

V usage is TRBV6-1 and J usage is TRBJ1-2; D remains ambiguous. CDR3 length: 15 amino acids. CDR1 is MNHNS and CDR2 is SASEGT in the germline V gene. The germline V and J ends were trimmed by 1 base and 0 bases, with 9 bases remaining between them. CDR3 loop: CASSEGTSANYGYTF. CDR3 nucleotide sequence: TGTGCCAGCAGTGAAGGAACATCTGCTAACTATGGCTACACCTTC.

This clone was recorded a few times. The chain is built from TRBV6-6 and TRBJ1-3; TRBD1 matches at 9 bases. CDR1 is MNHNY and CDR2 is SVGAGI in the germline V gene (reference sequence). This CDR3 comprises 16 residues. The V segment lost 2 bases and the J segment 4 bases; nucleotides outside the gene matches: 6. The CDR3 DNA reads TGTGCCAGCAGTTACGGGACAGGGAGTGGGGGAAACACCATATATTTT. Its translation: CASSYGTGSGGNTIYF.

The chain carries TRBV10-3 and TRBJ1-6; the D is unclear. Trimming took off 7 bases at V and 11 bases at J, with 0 bases between the two ends. The CDR3 runs 8 residues. The germline V gene has CDR1 ENHRY and CDR2 SYGVKD. CDR3 protein: CAITPLHF. The DNA for the CDR3 is TGTGCCATCACACCCCTCCACTTT.

This clone occurred a few times. CDR3 protein: CAIPRGNTNTGELFF. The CDR3 nucleotides are TGTGCCATCCCCAGGGGGAACACGAACACCGGGGAGCTGTTTTTT. The rearrangement links TRBV11-2 to TRBJ2-2; 7 nucleotides align to TRBD1. V was pared by 10 bases and J by 0 bases, with 8 bases of the junction left unmatched. From germline, CDR1 is SGHAT and CDR2 FQNNGV. CDR3 length equals 15 residues.

V is TRBV18 and J is TRBJ2-1, with D possibly TRBD2 on 5 matching bases. The V end was cut by 2 bases, the J end by 1 base, with 6 bases between. Germline V CDR1 and CDR2: KGHSH, LQKENI. This CDR3 spans 14 amino acids. CDR3 coding DNA: TGTGCCAGCTCACCAACTAGTTCCTACAATGAGCAGTTCTTC. Translating it yields CASSPTSSYNEQFF. The full variable domain, its missing parts supplied by reference TRBV18 and TRBJ2-1, is NAGVMQNPRHLVRRRGQEARLRCSPMKGHSHVYWYRQLPEEGLKFMVYLQKENIIDESGMPKERFSAEFPKEGPSILRIQQVVRGDSAAYFCASSPTSSYNEQFFGPGTRLTVL.

The chain employs TRBV7-3 and TRBJ2-7, with a tentative D call TRBD1 (5 bases). The CDR3 has 15 amino acids. CDR1 is SGHTA and CDR2 is FQGTGA in the germline V gene. Trimming removed 4 bases from V and 5 bases from J, with 18 bases in between. This CDR3 is CASSSSGFPMDEQYF. The CDR3 DNA follows: TGTGCCAGCAGCTCCTCAGGGTTCCCCATGGACGAGCAGTACTTC.

This clone showed up just a few times. The chain uses TRBV11-2 and TRBJ2-1; 8 bases are a match to TRBD1. The CDR3 is 14 amino acids. The ends lost 4 bases at V and 8 bases at J; junction bases unmatched: 7. Per germline, CDR1 SGHAT and CDR2 FQNNGV. CDR3 nucleotides: TGTGCCAGCAGCTCCCCCAGGGGGCGTTATGAGCAGTTCTTC. As protein: CASSSPRGRYEQFF.

This chain joins TRBV4-3 and TRBJ1-4; no clear D gene. CDR1 LGHNA and CDR2 YSLEER come from the germline V gene. This CDR3 is built from 13 residues. Trimming stripped 4 bases from V and 3 bases from J, with 6 bases between. CDR3 loop: CASSLVPNEKLFF. The DNA for the CDR3 is TGCGCCAGCAGCCTGGTCCCTAATGAAAAACTGTTTTTT.

V gene TRBV18 combines with J gene TRBJ1-2; 9 bases fit TRBD1. Germline CDR1 reads KGHSH; CDR2 reads LQKENI. This CDR3 is 15 amino acids long. With V trimmed by 1 base and J by 8 bases, 8 bases remained unmatched. Written as DNA, the CDR3 is TGTGCCAGCTCACCACTGGACAGGGGTGCAGAAGGCTACACCTTC. Translating gives CASSPLDRGAEGYTF.

This clone was seen a handful of times. The rearrangement joins TRBV28 to TRBJ1-5, with D perhaps matching TRBD1 (5 bases). The germline V gene has CDR1 MDHEN and CDR2 SYDVKM. The CDR3 extends over 15 amino acids. Trimming took off 6 bases at V and 2 bases at J, with 14 bases between the two ends. The DNA of the CDR3 is TGTGCCAGCAGGGGGGGGAGTAGCGGCAATCAGCCCCAGCATTTT. As protein: CASRGGSSGNQPQHF.

This clone was counted only a few times. The chain combines TRBV20-1 with TRBJ1-1; D is ambiguous. The CDR3 is 10 residues long. The V end lost 3 bases, the J end lost 3 bases, and 2 bases lay between the germline ends. Per the germline V gene, CDR1 is DFQATT and CDR2 is SNEGSKA (reference sequence). CDR3 protein: CSASDTEAFF. The CDR3 DNA reads TGCAGTGCTAGTGACACTGAAGCTTTCTTT.

Concerning this clone: Other nucleotide sequences from this sample produce the same CDR3. The chain couples TRBV30 to TRBJ1-2, with D hard to call. Per the germline V gene, CDR1 is GTSNPN and CDR2 is SVGIG (reference sequence). The V gene lost 3 bases and the J gene lost 5 bases, with 7 bases spanning the gap. CDR3 length equals 11 residues. CDR3: CAWSPGYGYTF. CDR3 nucleotide sequence: TGTGCCTGGAGCCCCGGGTATGGCTACACCTTC.

The chain combines TRBV11-2 with TRBJ1-6, with 9 nucleotides matching TRBD1. The V gene end was trimmed by 4 bases and the J gene end by 7 bases; junction bases not matched to a gene: 8. CDR3 size: 16 residues. Germline CDR1 and CDR2: SGHAT and FQNNGV. Written as DNA, the CDR3 is TGTGCCAGCAGCTCAGGTTACAGGGGGCAGAATTCACCCCTCCACTTT. Translation gives CASSSGYRGQNSPLHF.

This clone has only a few counts. This same CDR3 is encoded by further DNA sequences in the sample. The gene calls are TRBV19 and TRBJ2-1; TRBD2 might be the D (5 bases). CDR3 length: 13 residues. CDR1 is LNHDA and CDR2 is SQIVND in the germline V gene (reference sequence). The V end lost 5 bases, the J end lost 7 bases, and 12 bases lay between the germline ends. The CDR3 protein is CASSLVWENEQFF. The CDR3 DNA reads as TGTGCCAGTAGTCTTGTCTGGGAGAATGAGCAGTTCTTC.

This clone has more than one count but fewer than ten. The V gene is TRBV19, the J gene TRBJ2-3, with TRBD1 as a possible D gene (6 bases). V was pared by 7 bases and J by 4 bases, with 12 bases between. The CDR3 is 13 residues long. The germline V gene encodes CDR1 LNHDA and CDR2 SQIVND (reference sequence). CDR3: CASNHRVSDTQYF. CDR3 nucleotides: TGTGCCAGTAATCACAGGGTTTCAGATACGCAGTATTTT.

This clone turned up a few times. The chain employs TRBV29-1 and TRBJ2-7; 11 bases are shared with TRBD1. Trimming removed 7 bases from V and 1 base from J; junction bases left unmatched: 3. Germline CDR1 reads SQVTM; CDR2 reads ANQGSEA. The CDR3 consists of 13 residues. The CDR3 coding sequence is TGCAGCGCCGGGACAGGGGGTTCCTACGAGCAGTACTTC. Protein: CSAGTGGSYEQYF.

The chain uses TRBV6-5 and TRBJ2-7, with 9 bases matching TRBD2. From germline, CDR1 is MNHEY and CDR2 SVGAGI. V dropped 0 bases and J dropped 4; count of bases not matched to a gene: 4. This CDR3 region has 15 residues. The CDR3 here is CASSYSVAGGYEQYF. CDR3 sequence (DNA): TGTGCCAGCAGTTACTCCGTTGCGGGAGGGTACGAGCAGTACTTC.

The chain is built from TRBV4-3 and TRBJ2-1, with TRBD2 as a possible D gene (6 bases). The germline V gene has CDR1 LGHNA and CDR2 YSLEER. The CDR3 sequence is 16 residues long. V lost 0 bases and J lost 7, with 16 bases in between. CDR3 in DNA: TGCGCCAGCAGCCAAGAAGCGGGCCCAAGGGGAAATGAGCAGTTCTTC. This sequence encodes CASSQEAGPRGNEQFF.

V is TRBV7-9 and J is TRBJ2-4; D perhaps matches TRBD1 (7 bases). Trimming removed 5 bases from V and 6 bases from J, with 14 bases in between. The CDR3 contains 14 residues. Germline V CDR1 and CDR2: SEHNR, FQNEAQ (reference sequence). Here the CDR3 DNA reads TGTGCCAGCAGCCCCACAGGGGAGGTAAACATTCAGTACTTC. It encodes CASSPTGEVNIQYF.

The chain links TRBV9 to TRBJ1-3, with D tentatively TRBD1 (5 bases). Deletions cut 4 bases from V and 2 bases from J, with 13 bases between. The CDR3 extends over 15 amino acids. The germline CDR1 and CDR2 sequences are SGDLS and YYNGEE. CDR3 region: CASSLSGTAGNTIYF. CDR3 DNA: TGTGCCAGCAGCCTTTCGGGGACGGCTGGAAACACCATATATTTT.

In this sample, this clone turned up a few times. The chain couples TRBV5-1 to TRBJ2-1; D is unresolved. V was trimmed by 2 bases and J by 1 base, leaving 10 bases between them. The CDR3 runs to 15 residues. CDR1 and CDR2 (germline): SGHRS, YFSETQ. CDR3 amino acids: CASSLGLGSYNEQFF. CDR3 bases: TGCGCCAGCAGCTTAGGGCTAGGATCCTACAATGAGCAGTTCTTC.

This clone was counted a few times. This CDR3 is CASSFSGSGGELFF. The CDR3 region has the DNA TGTGCCAGCAGCTTCTCAGGGTCAGGCGGGGAGCTGTTTTTT. This rearrangement joins TRBV11-2 to TRBJ2-2, with TRBD1 as a possible D gene (5 bases). CDR1 SGHAT and CDR2 FQNNGV come from the germline V gene. V dropped 3 bases and J dropped 7 bases, with 12 bases sitting between them. The CDR3 is made up of 14 amino acids.

This clone has a handful of counts. The sample holds other DNA sequences that translate to the same CDR3. Here the CDR3 reads CAWSSRVNQPQHF. The CDR3 DNA reads as TGTGCCTGGAGTAGCAGGGTCAATCAGCCCCAGCATTTT. The J gene is TRBJ1-5, the V gene TRBV30, with D possibly matching TRBD1 (5 bases). The CDR3 is made up of 13 amino acids. Looked up from germline, CDR1 is GTSNPN and CDR2 is SVGIG (reference sequence). The ends were cut back, 2 bases at V and 3 bases at J, with 8 bases in the middle. Full variable domain (rest looked up from reference TRBV30 and TRBJ1-5): SQTIHQWPATLVQPVGSPLSLECTVEGTSNPNLYWYRQAAGRGLQLLFYSVGIGQISSEVPQNLSASRPQDRQFILSSKKLLLSDSGFYLCAWSSRVNQPQHFGDGTRLSIL.

The chain carries TRBV7-2 and TRBJ2-1; D not certain. Trimming removed 6 bases from V and 9 bases from J, with 18 bases in between. Germline CDR1 and CDR2: SGHTA and FQGNSA. CDR3 length equals 14 residues. This CDR3 reads CASSQDGGRGEQFF. DNA of the CDR3: TGTGCCAGCAGTCAGGACGGTGGGCGAGGTGAGCAGTTCTTC. Variable domain in full (rest from reference TRBV7-2 and TRBJ2-1): GAGVSQSPSNKVTEKGKDVELRCDPISGHTALYWYRQSLGQGLEFLIYFQGNSAPDKSGLPSDRFSAERTGGSVSTLTIQRTQQEDSAVYLCASSQDGGRGEQFFGPGTRLTVL.

This clone was seen more than once but under ten times. This chain connects TRBV14 to TRBJ1-2; tentative D call: TRBD1 (5 bases). Trimming stripped 4 bases from V and 8 bases from J, with 17 bases between. CDR3 length: 14 residues. Germline V gives CDR1 SGHDN, CDR2 FVKESK. The CDR3 loop is CASSRGTPDRGYTF. The CDR3 DNA follows: TGTGCCAGCAGCCGCGGGACCCCGGACCGAGGCTACACCTTC.

This clone was found a few times. The CDR3 spells CASSTDRILNTEAFF. The CDR3, as DNA: TGTGCCAGCAGCACCGACAGGATCCTGAACACTGAAGCTTTCTTT. The chain links TRBV7-9 to TRBJ1-1; perhaps TRBD1 as D (6 bases). V lost 5 bases and J 0 bases, leaving 13 bases between the germline ends. The CDR3 runs 15 residues. The germline V gene encodes CDR1 SEHNR and CDR2 FQNEAQ (reference sequence).

This clone was seen a few times. CDR3 sequence (DNA): TGTGCCAGCAGCCGACAGGGGCAAGAGACCCAGTACTTC. It encodes CASSRQGQETQYF. The genes are TRBV9 and TRBJ2-5; 8 bases match TRBD1. Looked up from germline, CDR1 is SGDLS and CDR2 is YYNGEE. Trimming cost V 4 bases and J 2 bases; bases outside gene matches: 1. The CDR3 sequence is 13 residues long.